A single sample gave rise to the 20 T cell receptor beta chains below, sequenced in a study of blood T cell repertoires in COVID-19. Clones were sequenced by immunoSEQ multiplex PCR, and TCRdb holds only the in-frame ones, with some missing. The sample has about 300,000 clones; 80% to 90% are singletons. The sequenced material came from peripheral blood. All receptors come from a woman in her forties or fifties with COVID-19, enrolled during active disease.

The chain combines TRBV3-1 (or the pseudogene TRBV3-2) with TRBJ1-2; TRBD1 matches 8 bases. Germline CDR1 is LGHDT and CDR2 is YNNKEL (reference sequence). Unmatched junction bases numbered 8, after V lost 4 bases and J lost 4 bases. The CDR3 sequence is 15 residues long. This chain's CDR3 is CASSPLAGQVYGYTF. The CDR3 DNA reads TGTGCCAGCAGCCCCCTGGCGGGACAGGTCTATGGCTACACCTTC.

This clone has only one observation. V and J are TRBV5-4 and TRBJ2-1; no reliable D call. The CDR3 has 16 amino acids. In germline, CDR1 is SGHNT, CDR2 YYREEE (reference sequence). The V and J ends lost 1 base and 5 bases respectively, with 16 bases between them. CDR3 DNA sequence: TGTGCCAGCAGCTTGTTTCCTGCGGAGCGAGACAATGAGCAGTTCTTC. Amino acids: CASSLFPAERDNEQFF. The full variable domain, with the rest looked up from reference TRBV5-4 and TRBJ2-1, is ETGVTQSPTHLIKTRGQQVTLRCSSQSGHNTVSWYQQALGQGPQFIFQYYREEENGRGNFPPRFSGLQFPNYSSELNVNALELDDSALYLCASSLFPAERDNEQFFGPGTRLTVL.

The genes are TRBV3-1 (or the pseudogene TRBV3-2) and TRBJ2-7; 7 bases are a match to TRBD1. Per germline, CDR1 LGHDT and CDR2 YNNKEL (reference sequence). The V and J ends lost 4 bases and 5 bases, in that order; junction bases with no gene match: 8. The CDR3 has 14 residues. The CDR3 here is CASSLGRDSNEQYF. The CDR3 bases are TGTGCCAGCAGCCTTGGCCGGGACAGCAACGAGCAGTACTTC.

This chain uses TRBV10-2 with TRBJ2-1, with TRBD2 as a possible D gene (6 bases). V was clipped by 3 bases and J by 2 bases, with 14 bases between them. CDR1 is WSHSY, CDR2 SAAADI, per germline. The CDR3 loop spans 16 amino acids. The CDR3 sequence is CASSDAAGPTYNEQFF. CDR3 nucleotide sequence: TGCGCCAGCAGTGACGCGGCGGGGCCGACCTACAATGAGCAGTTCTTC.

The V gene is TRBV28, the J gene TRBJ2-7, with 9 bases matching TRBD1. The junction had 3 bases not matched to a gene; V was cut back by 6 bases and J by 3 bases. Germline V gives CDR1 MDHEN, CDR2 SYDVKM. The CDR3 is 13 residues long. DNA of the CDR3: TGTGCCAGCAGAGGGACAGGGCTCTACGAGCAGTACTTC. It translates to CASRGTGLYEQYF.

The rearrangement joins TRBV6-5 to TRBJ1-2; D not resolved. Germline V CDR1 and CDR2: MNHEY, SVGAGI. V lost 5 bases, J lost 4 bases, and 11 bases lay in between. The CDR3 extends over 13 amino acids. The CDR3 here is CASSPDGVYGYTF. DNA of the CDR3: TGTGCCAGCAGTCCCGATGGAGTCTATGGCTACACCTTC.

This rearrangement joins TRBV6-5 to TRBJ1-3; 8 nucleotides align to TRBD1. The CDR3 covers 13 residues. Germline V gene data show CDR1 as MNHEY and CDR2 as SVGAGI. The J segment lost 3 bases and the V segment lost 10 bases, leaving 5 bases of the junction unmatched. CDR3 protein: CATGTGVGNTIYF. The CDR3 DNA reads as TGTGCCACCGGGACAGGTGTTGGAAACACCATATATTTT.

This CDR3 reads CASRLTGGNTEAFF. The DNA for the CDR3 is TGTGCCAGCAGACTGACAGGGGGGAACACTGAAGCTTTCTTT. The chain combines TRBV6-5 with TRBJ1-1; 9 positions agree with TRBD1. V lost 6 bases to trimming and J lost 1 base; unmatched junction nucleotides: 3. The CDR3 totals 14 residues. The V gene's germline CDR1 is MNHEY and CDR2 SVGAGI.

The genes are TRBV30 and TRBJ2-3; no clear D. This CDR3 region has 12 residues. V lost 0 bases, J lost 2 bases, and 3 bases lay in between. Germline V lookup: CDR1 GTSNPN, CDR2 SVGIG (reference sequence). CDR3 protein: CAWSVLTDTQYF. The CDR3, as DNA: TGTGCCTGGAGTGTACTCACAGATACGCAGTATTTT.

The chain combines TRBV7-2 with TRBJ2-1, with a possible D match to TRBD2 (6 bases). The V gene's germline CDR1 is SGHTA and CDR2 FQGNSA. This CDR3 spans 12 amino acids. V gave up 5 bases and J gave up 11 bases, with 13 bases separating them. The CDR3 nucleotides are TGTGCCAGCAGCGGGGTGGCGGGGCAGCAGTTCTTC. Protein: CASSGVAGQQFF. Looking up the rest from reference TRBV7-2 and TRBJ2-1 gives the full variable domain: GAGVSQSPSNKVTEKGKDVELRCDPISGHTALYWYRQSLGQGLEFLIYFQGNSAPDKSGLPSDRFSAERTGGSVSTLTIQRTQQEDSAVYLCASSGVAGQQFFGPGTRLTVL.

The chain employs TRBV10-2 and TRBJ2-3; the match to TRBD2 covers 7 bases. Germline V gives CDR1 WSHSY, CDR2 SAAADI. V was clipped by 6 bases and J by 5 bases; unmatched bases: 8. CDR3 length equals 14 residues. In DNA form, the CDR3 reads TGCGCCAGCAGGGAGGGAGGGCCGGGAGATACGCAGTATTTT. Amino acids: CASREGGPGDTQYF.

A word on this clone: The identical CDR3 is also encoded by other nucleotide sequences in the sample. The gene calls are TRBV18 and TRBJ2-5; D unclear. The CDR3 sequence is 12 residues long. The germline gives CDR1 KGHSH, CDR2 LQKENI. V gave up 3 bases and J gave up 5 bases, with 7 bases separating them. The CDR3 here is CASSPREETQYF. In DNA form, the CDR3 reads TGTGCCAGCTCACCGAGAGAGGAGACCCAGTACTTC.

This chain joins TRBV5-1 and TRBJ2-1, with TRBD2 matching over 7 bases. The CDR3 is made up of 15 amino acids. The junction had 3 bases not matched to a gene; V was cut back by 3 bases and J by 0 bases. The germline V gene has CDR1 SGHRS and CDR2 YFSETQ. CDR3 in amino acids: CASSSAGSSYNEQFF. CDR3 DNA sequence: TGCGCCAGCAGCTCAGCGGGAAGCTCCTACAATGAGCAGTTCTTC.

Turning to this clone: Within the sample, other DNA sequences also encode this same CDR3. The chain carries TRBV5-1 and TRBJ2-2; D call uncertain. This CDR3 is 14 amino acids long. Germline lookup yields CDR1 SGHRS and CDR2 YFSETQ. Trimming stripped 0 bases from V and 1 base from J, with 4 bases between. The DNA for the CDR3 is TGCGCCAGCAGCTTGGGCGGGAACACCGGGGAGCTGTTTTTT. Protein product: CASSLGGNTGELFF.

J is TRBJ2-1 and V is TRBV18, with 9 bases aligning to TRBD2. Germline V gene sequence: CDR1 KGHSH, CDR2 LQKENI. This CDR3 has 15 amino acids. J was trimmed by 0 bases and V by 6 bases; bases with no gene match: 3. CDR3 bases: TGTGCCAGCTCGGGGGGACTAGCCTCCTACAATGAGCAGTTCTTC. It codes for CASSGGLASYNEQFF.

The chain couples TRBV5-4 to TRBJ1-4; 9 nucleotides line up with TRBD1. With 0 bases clipped from V and 7 bases from J, the junction kept 7 bases outside the gene matches. The CDR3 totals 16 residues. CDR1 and CDR2 from the germline V gene are SGHNT and YYREEE (reference sequence). CDR3: CASSLASDRGSEKLFF. The CDR3 DNA reads as TGTGCCAGCAGCTTGGCCTCCGACAGGGGGAGTGAAAAACTGTTTTTT.

The table lists this clone with a count of one. J is TRBJ1-4 and V is TRBV18; D is possibly TRBD1 (5 bases). The germline CDR1 and CDR2 sequences are KGHSH and LQKENI. The CDR3 runs to 14 residues. V dropped 8 bases and J dropped 0 bases, with 10 bases sitting between them. In DNA form, the CDR3 reads TGTGCCAGCAAACCGACAGCAACTAATGAAAAACTGTTTTTT. Translation gives CASKPTATNEKLFF.

V and J are TRBV11-3 and TRBJ1-1, with TRBD1 as a possible D gene (5 bases). The CDR3 extends over 14 amino acids. Germline V lookup: CDR1 SGHNT, CDR2 YENEEA. Trimming took 3 bases from V and 5 from J, leaving 13 bases between them. CDR3 nucleotides: TGTGCCAGCAGCTTCGGGGGTTTTGATACTGAAGCTTTCTTT. Its translation: CASSFGGFDTEAFF.

The chain recombines TRBV13 with TRBJ2-2; TRBD2 aligns across 12 bases. The CDR3 is 17 residues long. The germline CDR1 and CDR2 sequences are PRHDT and FYEKMQ (reference sequence). Germline trimming cut 3 bases from V and 7 bases from J; bases unmatched to any gene: 9. The CDR3 reads CASSFRLAGVGSGELFF. DNA of the CDR3: TGTGCCAGCAGCTTTAGACTAGCGGGAGTCGGAAGCGGGGAGCTGTTTTTT.

V and J are TRBV24-1 and TRBJ1-1, with TRBD1 as a possible D gene (6 bases). Per germline, CDR1 KGHDR and CDR2 SFDVKD. Trimming removed 5 bases from V and 10 bases from J, with 22 bases in between. The CDR3 runs 15 residues. The CDR3 here is CATSAATGGISGAFF. CDR3 coding DNA: TGTGCCACCAGTGCGGCGACAGGAGGAATCTCCGGAGCTTTCTTT.